This T cell receptor (beta chain) derives from a study of shared clonotypes between healthy human individuals. About the research overall: Researchers assigned three CD4 naive, three CD4 memory, two CD8 naive and one CD8 memory plate to each donor. Findings and caveats of the study: Incompleteness in sorted-subset sequencing, despite large depth, was shown by rarefaction. Naive subsets generally exceeded memory subsets in estimated richness.

The table lists this clone with a count of one. The target antigen is unknown. Between the trimmed V and J ends, which lost 5 bases and 5 bases, there was a span of 9 bases. The CDR3 has 13 residues. Germline lookup yields CDR1 MNHEY and CDR2 SMNVEV (reference sequence). Naive CD4+ cells were CD45RA-selected; the remaining cells were memory. The repertoire was sequenced with immunoSEQ multiplex PCR; TCRdb's copy has only in-frame clones and lacks some. The sample has some 1,600,000 clones, approximately 98% seen once. The specimen sequenced was naive CD4+ T cells sorted from blood. Subset reported: CD45RA+ positively selected. This sequence joins TRBV27 and TRBJ1-4; no firm D call. This sequence was found in a man younger than 45 in good health. This chain's CDR3 is CASSGFGNEKLFF. CDR3 nucleotide sequence: TGTGCCAGCAGTGGATTTGGGAATGAAAAACTGTTTTTT. The whole variable domain, filled in from reference TRBV27 and TRBJ1-4, reads EAQVTQNPRYLITVTGKKLTVTCSQNMNHEYMSWYRQDPGLGLRQIYYSMNVEVTDKGDVPEGYKVSRKEKRNFPLILESPSPNQTSLYFCASSGFGNEKLFFGSGTQLSVL.